Listed below are T cell receptor beta chains from one sample, sequenced in a study of response to subunit inactivated influenza vaccine. TCRdb analysed the RT-PCR reads with MiXCR anew, one entry per CDR3 protein. This table has 500,000 or so distinct CDR3 sequences, approximately 9.9% appearing once. The input for sequencing was PBMCs from blood, taken 45 days after vaccination. The source of these receptors is a man aged 50 or older who received an inactivated influenza vaccine. Both conserved end residues are part of each CDR3. Each record gives: clone size, V gene, J gene, D gene, CDR3 protein, CDR3 DNA. A D gene is named only where the DNA matches it firmly. Size values are once, few and many counts, or a class for expanded clones, and some rows have none.

>-|TRBV28|TRBJ2-2|-
CASSLAGYTGELFF
TGTGCCAGCAGTTTAGCGGGGTACACCGGGGAGCTGTTTTTT
>few|TRBV6-1|TRBJ1-1|-
CASSEYAAMGTEAFF
TGTGCCAGCAGTGAATATGCGGCTATGGGAACTGAAGCTTTCTTT
>-|TRBV5-6|TRBJ2-3|TRBD1
CASSLSLTGADTQYF
TGTGCCAGCAGCCTCTCATTGACAGGGGCGGATACGCAGTATTTT
>-|TRBV28|TRBJ2-7|TRBD2
CAISRGTSGTNEQYF
TGTGCCATCTCGCGGGGGACTAGCGGCACAAACGAGCAGTACTTC
>many|TRBV4-2|TRBJ2-1|-
CASSPGGLEQFF
TGTGCCAGCAGCCCTGGGGGCCTTGAGCAGTTCTTC
>-|TRBV4-2|TRBJ1-4|-
CASSPREATNEKLFF
TGTGCCAGCAGCCCCAGGGAGGCAACTAATGAAAAACTGTTTTTT
>-|TRBV12-5|TRBJ2-1|TRBD2
CASGLGSGRGNEQFF
TGTGCTAGTGGTTTGGGAAGCGGGAGAGGAAATGAGCAGTTCTTC
>-|TRBV4-1|TRBJ2-7|TRBD1
CASSQTLTGGPYEQYF
TGCGCCAGCAGCCAAACCTTGACAGGGGGGCCCTACGAGCAGTACTTC
>-|TRBV5-1|TRBJ2-4|-
CASSLGDNLAKNIQYF
TGCGCCAGCAGCTTGGGGGATAACTTAGCCAAAAACATTCAGTACTTC
>many|TRBV20-1|TRBJ1-4|-
CSARDGPTNEKLFF
TGCAGTGCTAGAGACGGGCCTACCAATGAAAAACTGTTTTTT
>many|TRBV12-3/TRBV12-4|TRBJ1-2|-
CASSRRGNYGYTF
TGTGCCAGCAGCCGACGGGGAAACTATGGCTACACCTTC
>-|TRBV4-1|TRBJ2-5|-
CASSQDPGRSQYF
TGCGCCAGCAGCCAAGATCCAGGGCGGTCCCAGTACTTC
>-|TRBV27|TRBJ2-3|-
CASSLIPPSHLGVGRDTQYF
TGTGCCAGCAGTTTAATCCCCCCCTCCCATCTTGGGGTGGGGAGAGATACGCAGTATTTT
>few|TRBV6-1|TRBJ1-4|TRBD1
CASRVAGGTNEKLFF
TGTGCCAGCAGGGTCGCAGGGGGCACTAATGAAAAACTGTTTTTT
>-|TRBV20-1|TRBJ2-4|-
CSARRGDAKNIQYF
TGCAGTGCTAGGAGAGGGGATGCCAAAAACATTCAGTACTTC
>-|TRBV4-3|TRBJ1-1|TRBD1
CASSQLTGRNTEAFF
TGCGCCAGCAGCCAATTGACAGGGCGGAACACTGAAGCTTTCTTT
>many|TRBV28|TRBJ2-7|-
CASSLWAEQYF
TGTGCCAGCAGTTTATGGGCGGAGCAGTACTTC
>-|TRBV3-1|TRBJ1-1|TRBD1
CASSKTGTGTTEAFF
TGTGCCAGCAGTAAGACCGGGACAGGGACCACTGAAGCTTTCTTT
>few|TRBV3-1|TRBJ2-7|TRBD2
CASSQAAGGEQYF
TGTGCCAGCAGTCAAGCGGCGGGGGGCGAGCAGTACTTC
>many|TRBV5-1|TRBJ1-2|-
CASSVCFYGYTF
TGCGCCAGCAGCGTGTGTTTCTATGGCTACACCTTC
>-|TRBV7-7|TRBJ2-3|TRBD2
CASSSSGAGTDTQYF
TGTGCTAGCAGCTCTAGCGGGGCCGGCACAGATACGCAGTATTTT
>-|TRBV28|TRBJ1-5|-
CASRTPANGQPQHF
TGTGCCAGCAGGACCCCAGCGAACGGGCAGCCCCAGCATTTT
>-|TRBV10-3|TRBJ1-1|TRBD1
CAISVDRSGTEAFF
TGTGCCATCAGTGTGGACAGGTCGGGTACTGAAGCTTTCTTT
>few|TRBV10-1|TRBJ2-5|TRBD2
CASSEAGLAEETQYF
TGCGCCAGCAGTGAAGCCGGACTAGCGGAAGAGACCCAGTACTTC
>-|TRBV7-2|TRBJ1-5|TRBD1
CASSLAGTVDQPQHF
TGTGCCAGCAGCTTAGCCGGGACAGTTGATCAGCCCCAGCATTTT
>many|TRBV27|TRBJ2-7|-
CASSLGESYEQYF
TGTGCCAGCAGTTTGGGTGAGTCCTACGAGCAGTACTTC
>few|TRBV28|TRBJ2-1|TRBD2
CASKSTGGGEQFF
TGTGCCAGCAAGTCCACGGGGGGGGGTGAGCAGTTCTTC
>many|TRBV9|TRBJ2-5|TRBD2
CASSEGASGGPKTQYF
TGTGCCAGCAGCGAGGGGGCTAGCGGGGGGCCGAAGACCCAGTACTTC
>many|TRBV10-3|TRBJ2-7|-
CAISGQAYEQYF
TGTGCCATCAGTGGACAGGCCTACGAGCAGTACTTC
>-|TRBV7-2|TRBJ2-7|TRBD1
CASSSPGQGRSYEQYF
TGTGCCAGCAGCTCGCCCGGACAGGGGCGCTCCTACGAGCAGTACTTC
>-|TRBV7-7|TRBJ2-1|-
CASSQLAGAVNEQFF
TGTGCTAGCAGCCAACTGGCGGGGGCCGTCAATGAGCAGTTCTTC
>many|TRBV6-1|TRBJ1-1|-
CASSRRGFTEAFF
TGTGCCAGCAGCCGGCGGGGATTCACTGAAGCTTTCTTT